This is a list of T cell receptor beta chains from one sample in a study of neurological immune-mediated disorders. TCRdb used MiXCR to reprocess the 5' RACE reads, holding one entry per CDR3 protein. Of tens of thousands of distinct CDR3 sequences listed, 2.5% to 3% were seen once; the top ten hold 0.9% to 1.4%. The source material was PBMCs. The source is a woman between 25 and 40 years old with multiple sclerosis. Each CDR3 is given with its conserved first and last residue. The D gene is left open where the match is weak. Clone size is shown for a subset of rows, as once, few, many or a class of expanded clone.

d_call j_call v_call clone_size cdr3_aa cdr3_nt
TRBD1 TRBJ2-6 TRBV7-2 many CASSSRGRDSGANVLTF TGTGCCAGCAGCTCCAGGGGGCGCGACTCTGGGGCCAACGTCCTGACTTTC
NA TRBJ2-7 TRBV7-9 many CASSGPPLGTYEQYF TGTGCCAGCAGCGGACCCCCCCTAGGGACCTACGAGCAGTACTTC
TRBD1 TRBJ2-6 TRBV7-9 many CASSFPGGVGGANVLTF TGTGCCAGCAGCTTTCCAGGGGGCGTCGGAGGGGCCAACGTCCTGACTTTC
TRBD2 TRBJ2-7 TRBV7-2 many CASSHYSGSRYEQYF TGTGCCAGCAGCCACTATAGCGGGAGCAGATACGAGCAGTACTTC
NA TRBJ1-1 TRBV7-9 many CASTLGDTEAFF TGTGCCAGCACCCTCGGGGACACTGAAGCTTTCTTT
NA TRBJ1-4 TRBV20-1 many CSAQSRGANEKLFF TGCAGTGCACAGTCCCGGGGGGCTAATGAAAAACTGTTTTTT
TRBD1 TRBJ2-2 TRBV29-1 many CSAQGADIETGELFF TGCAGCGCCCAGGGGGCGGATATTGAGACCGGGGAGCTGTTTTTT
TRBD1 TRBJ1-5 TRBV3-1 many CASSQDPGGNQPQHF TGTGCCAGCAGCCAAGACCCAGGGGGTAATCAGCCCCAGCATTTT
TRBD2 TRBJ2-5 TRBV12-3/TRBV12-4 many CASSLMGGQETQYF TGTGCCAGCAGTTTAATGGGGGGGCAAGAGACCCAGTACTTC
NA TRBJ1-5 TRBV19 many CASRLTPGPNQPQHF TGTGCCAGTAGACTAACCCCGGGCCCGAATCAGCCCCAGCATTTT
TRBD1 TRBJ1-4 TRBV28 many CASSGTGGSVEKLFF TGTGCCAGCAGTGGGACAGGGGGATCCGTTGAAAAACTGTTTTTT
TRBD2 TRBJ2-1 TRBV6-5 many CASRASGYNEQFF TGTGCCAGCAGAGCTAGCGGATACAATGAGCAGTTCTTC
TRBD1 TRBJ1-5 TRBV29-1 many CSVGGQLNQPQHF TGCAGCGTTGGGGGACAGTTGAATCAGCCCCAGCATTTT
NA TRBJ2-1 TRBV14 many CASSKQYNEQFF TGTGCCAGCAGCAAACAGTACAATGAGCAGTTCTTC
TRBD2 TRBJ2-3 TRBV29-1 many CSVAALAARDTQYF TGCAGCGTTGCAGCCCTAGCGGCACGCGATACGCAGTATTTT
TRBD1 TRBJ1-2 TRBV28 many CASSWMGPGGDSYTF TGTGCCAGCAGTTGGATGGGTCCAGGGGGCGATAGCTACACCTTC
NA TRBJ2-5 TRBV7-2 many CASSGGPQETQYF TGTGCCAGCAGCGGGGGTCCACAAGAGACCCAGTACTTC
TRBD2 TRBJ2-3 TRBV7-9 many CASRTGLAAHDTQYF TGTGCCAGCAGGACGGGACTAGCGGCACATGATACGCAGTATTTT
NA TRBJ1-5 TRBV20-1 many CSAPAGANQPQHF TGCAGTGCTCCGGCCGGGGCAAATCAGCCCCAGCATTTT
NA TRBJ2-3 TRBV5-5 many CASSPALPGTQYF TGTGCCAGCAGCCCTGCCCTCCCCGGTACGCAGTATTTT
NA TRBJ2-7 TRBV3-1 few CASSQKGLEKYF TGTGCCAGCAGCCAAAAAGGTCTCGAGAAGTACTTC
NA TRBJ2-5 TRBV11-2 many CASSLTGKPETQYF TGTGCCAGCAGCTTAACAGGGAAGCCAGAGACCCAGTACTTC
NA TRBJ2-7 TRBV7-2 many CASSLVSEQYF TGTGCCAGCAGCTTAGTTAGCGAGCAGTACTTC
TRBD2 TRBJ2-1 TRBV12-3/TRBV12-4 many CASSSLAGGPNNEQFF TGTGCCAGCAGTTCTCTAGCGGGAGGCCCAAACAATGAGCAGTTCTTC
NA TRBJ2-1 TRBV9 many CASSVGTFNEQFF TGTGCCAGCAGCGTAGGGACCTTCAATGAGCAGTTCTTC
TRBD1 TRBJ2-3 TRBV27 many CASSLWPSDRGRADTQYF TGTGCCAGCAGTTTATGGCCCTCGGACAGGGGGCGGGCAGATACGCAGTATTTT
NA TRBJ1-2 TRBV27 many CASSFAGPYGYTF TGTGCCAGCAGTTTTGCAGGTCCCTATGGCTACACCTTC
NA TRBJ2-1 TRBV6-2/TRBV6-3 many CASSYGGQGGSF TGTGCCAGCAGTTACGGGGGCCAGGGAGGCTCCTTC
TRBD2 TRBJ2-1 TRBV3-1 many CASSQDGTRPINEQFF TGTGCCAGCAGCCAAGACGGGACTAGGCCAATTAATGAGCAGTTCTTC
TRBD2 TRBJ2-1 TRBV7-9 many CASSLVRTSDYNEQFF TGTGCCAGCAGCTTAGTTCGGACTAGCGACTACAATGAGCAGTTCTTC
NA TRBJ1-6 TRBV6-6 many CASSYGGSSYNSPLHF TGTGCCAGCAGTTACGGGGGAAGCTCCTATAATTCACCCCTCCACTTT
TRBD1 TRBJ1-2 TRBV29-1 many CSVDQGQGTFSGYTF TGCAGCGTTGACCAGGGACAGGGAACCTTCTCTGGCTACACCTTC
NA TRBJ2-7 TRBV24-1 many CATSSTDSYEQYF TGTGCCACCAGCTCGACGGACTCCTACGAGCAGTACTTC
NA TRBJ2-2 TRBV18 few CASSASATGELFF TGTGCCAGCTCAGCTAGCGCGACCGGGGAGCTGTTTTTT
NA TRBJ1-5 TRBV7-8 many CASSSGVPQPQHF TGTGCCAGCAGCTCGGGGGTACCCCAGCCCCAGCATTTT
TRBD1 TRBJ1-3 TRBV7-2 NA CASSLQGAKTIYF TGTGCCAGCAGCCTACAGGGGGCAAAAACCATATATTTT
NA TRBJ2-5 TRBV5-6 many CASITYGSGETQYF TGTGCCAGCATCACATACGGGAGCGGAGAGACCCAGTACTTC
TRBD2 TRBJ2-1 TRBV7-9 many CASTPHAPGGNNEQFF TGTGCCAGCACCCCTCACGCGCCGGGAGGCAACAATGAGCAGTTCTTC
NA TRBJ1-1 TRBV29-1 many CSVDIMNTEAFF TGCAGCGTTGACATTATGAACACTGAAGCTTTCTTT
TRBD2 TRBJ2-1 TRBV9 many CASSVDGRARNEQFF TGTGCCAGCAGCGTAGACGGGAGGGCGCGTAATGAGCAGTTCTTC
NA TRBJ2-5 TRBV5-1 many CASRSQETQYF TGCGCCAGCAGGTCCCAAGAGACCCAGTACTTC
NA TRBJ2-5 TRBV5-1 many CASSFNRDGETQYF TGCGCCAGCAGCTTCAACAGGGATGGAGAGACCCAGTACTTC
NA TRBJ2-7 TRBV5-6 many CASSLFTDVYEQYF TGTGCCAGCAGCTTGTTCACGGACGTTTACGAGCAGTACTTC
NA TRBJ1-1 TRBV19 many CASSVGSRSTEAFF TGTGCCAGTAGTGTTGGTAGTCGTAGCACTGAAGCTTTCTTT
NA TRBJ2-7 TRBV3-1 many CASSQDLSGNSYEQYF TGTGCCAGCAGCCAAGATCTATCGGGGAACTCCTACGAGCAGTACTTC
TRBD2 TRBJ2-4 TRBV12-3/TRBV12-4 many CASSLAGVSKNIQYF TGTGCCAGCAGCTTAGCGGGAGTGAGCAAAAACATTCAGTACTTC
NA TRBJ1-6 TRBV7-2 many CASSLGGPPLHF TGTGCCAGCAGCTTAGGGGGTCCACCCCTCCACTTT
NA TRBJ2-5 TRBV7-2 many CASSLAPSETQYF TGTGCCAGCAGCTTAGCTCCTTCTGAGACCCAGTACTTC
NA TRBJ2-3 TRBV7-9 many CASSPPGDRGPDTQYF TGTGCCAGCAGCCCCCCGGGGGATCGGGGCCCAGATACGCAGTATTTT
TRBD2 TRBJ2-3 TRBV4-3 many CASSPGGVYTDTQYF TGCGCCAGCAGCCCGGGGGGGGTTTACACAGATACGCAGTATTTT
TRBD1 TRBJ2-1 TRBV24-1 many CATSDPGTGGDNEQFF TGTGCCACCAGTGATCCCGGGACAGGGGGGGACAATGAGCAGTTCTTC